A selection of T cell receptor beta chains follows, all from one sample in a study of spatial heterogeneity in lung cancer. From the 5' RACE reads, TCRdb called clonotypes with MiXCR, one entry per CDR3 protein. The data show about 70,000 distinct CDR3 sequences, about 8.2% seen once. The sample consisted of PBMCs, taken at follow-up. Receptors originate from a female donor with early-stage non-small cell lung cancer. Both conserved end residues are part of each CDR3. D genes are given only for firm matches. A clone size is listed for some rows: how often the clone was seen (once, few, many), or a class if it is expanded.

J: TRBJ1-2
D: .
size: many
V: TRBV7-9
DNA: TGTGCCAGCAGCTCTCAGAAGCTACAGGGTAGGGACTATGGCTACACCTTC
CDR3: CASSSQKLQGRDYGYTF

J: TRBJ1-1
D: TRBD1
size: .
V: TRBV2
DNA: TGTGCCAGCAGTGAAAACAGGGGGCGAATGAACACTGAAGCTTTCTTT
CDR3: CASSENRGRMNTEAFF

J: TRBJ2-6
D: TRBD1
size: .
V: TRBV6-1
DNA: TGTGCCACAAGGACAGGTACCGGGGCCAACGTCCTGACTTTC
CDR3: CATRTGTGANVLTF

J: TRBJ2-6
D: .
size: many
V: TRBV4-1
DNA: TGCGCCAGCAGCCAAGAACGGGGCTCTGGGGCCAACGTCCTGACTTTC
CDR3: CASSQERGSGANVLTF

J: TRBJ2-3
D: .
size: many
V: TRBV29-1
DNA: TGCAGCGTTGCAGGCAGGCTCACAGATACGCAGTATTTT
CDR3: CSVAGRLTDTQYF

J: TRBJ2-7
D: .
size: many
V: TRBV6-5
DNA: TGTGCCAGCAGTGGGTCGAGACGAAACTACGAGCAGTACTTC
CDR3: CASSGSRRNYEQYF

J: TRBJ1-5
D: .
size: .
V: TRBV19
DNA: TGTGCCAGTAGTACGATACCAGGGCTCAATCAGCCCCAGCATTTT
CDR3: CASSTIPGLNQPQHF

J: TRBJ2-3
D: .
size: many
V: TRBV7-8
DNA: TGTGCCAGCAGCGCCTGGGATACGCAGTATTTT
CDR3: CASSAWDTQYF

J: TRBJ2-3
D: .
size: many
V: TRBV7-2
DNA: TGTGCCAGCAGCCCGAGGCGAACAGATACGCAGTATTTT
CDR3: CASSPRRTDTQYF

J: TRBJ1-3
D: .
size: many
V: TRBV29-1
DNA: TGCAGCGTTGGGATATCTGGAAACACCATATATTTT
CDR3: CSVGISGNTIYF

J: TRBJ2-3
D: TRBD2
size: many
V: TRBV11-2
DNA: TGTGCCAGCAGCTTAGTCCCTAGCGGGAGTGGAACAGATACGCAGTATTTT
CDR3: CASSLVPSGSGTDTQYF

J: TRBJ2-1
D: .
size: many
V: TRBV28
DNA: TGTGCCAGCAGTCCCCCCGCCTACAATGAGCAGTTCTTC
CDR3: CASSPPAYNEQFF

J: TRBJ2-1
D: .
size: many
V: TRBV25-1
DNA: TGTGCCAGCAGTGCCCCGTCGAGGGCTGAGCAGTTCTTC
CDR3: CASSAPSRAEQFF

J: TRBJ2-2
D: TRBD1
size: many
V: TRBV5-1
DNA: TGCGCCAGCAGACAGGGGGACGGGGAGCTGTTTTTT
CDR3: CASRQGDGELFF

J: TRBJ2-7
D: .
size: few
V: TRBV3-1
DNA: TGTGCCAGCAGCCAAGTCGCTCGGGATTACGAGCAGTACTTC
CDR3: CASSQVARDYEQYF

J: TRBJ2-3
D: .
size: many
V: TRBV7-8
DNA: TGTGCCAGCAGCCCAGCCACAGATACGCAGTATTTT
CDR3: CASSPATDTQYF